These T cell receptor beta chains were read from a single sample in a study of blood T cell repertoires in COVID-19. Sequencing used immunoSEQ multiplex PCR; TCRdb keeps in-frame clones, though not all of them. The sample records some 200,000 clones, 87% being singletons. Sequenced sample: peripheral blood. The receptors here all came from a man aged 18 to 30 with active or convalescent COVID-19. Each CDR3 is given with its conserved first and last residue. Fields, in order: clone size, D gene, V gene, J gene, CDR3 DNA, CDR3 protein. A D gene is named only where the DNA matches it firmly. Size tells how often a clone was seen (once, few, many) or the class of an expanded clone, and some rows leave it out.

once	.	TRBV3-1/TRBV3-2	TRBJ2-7	TGTGCCAGCAGCCAAGATAGACGGAGGGAGCAGTACTTC	CASSQDRRREQYF
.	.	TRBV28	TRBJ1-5	TGTGCCAGCAGTTCCGCCTTCATGAAATTGGTAGAGCGGCCCCAGCATTTT	CASSSAFMKLVERPQHF
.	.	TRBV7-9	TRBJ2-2	TGTGCCAGCAGCCGTCAGGGGGGGAACACCGGGGAGCTGTTTTTT	CASSRQGGNTGELFF
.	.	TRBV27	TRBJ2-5	TGTGCCAGCAGTTTATCGCCGGTCGGGACCCAGTACTTC	CASSLSPVGTQYF
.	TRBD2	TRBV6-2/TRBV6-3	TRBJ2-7	TGTGCCAGCAGTTACGCGGGGGGCGTCGGCGAGCAGTACTTC	CASSYAGGVGEQYF
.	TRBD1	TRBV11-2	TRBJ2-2	TGTGCCAGCAGCGTGCCCGTGGGACAGGAAACCGGGGAGCTGTTTTTT	CASSVPVGQETGELFF
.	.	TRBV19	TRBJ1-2	TGTGCCAGTAGGCCGCGACAGGCTAACTATGGCTACACCTTC	CASRPRQANYGYTF
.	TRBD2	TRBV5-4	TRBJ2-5	TGTGCCAGCAGCTTGCCCGGGGGGGCCATGGAGACCCAGTACTTC	CASSLPGGAMETQYF
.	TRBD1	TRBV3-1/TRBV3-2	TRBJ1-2	TGTGCCAGCAGCCGAACAGGGGATTGGGGCTACACCTTC	CASSRTGDWGYTF
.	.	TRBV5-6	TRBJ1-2	TGTGCCAGCAGCTTTGGCAGAACCTATGGCTACACCTTC	CASSFGRTYGYTF